The 8 T cell receptor beta chains presented below share a single source sample, sequenced in a study of tumor-infiltrating lymphocytes in localized non-small cell lung cancer. The table came from immunoSEQ multiplex PCR; TCRdb's copy has only in-frame clones and leaves some out. Among roughly 12,000 clones listed, 65% to 90% were seen once. The material sequenced was uninvolved lung tissue not adjacent to the tumor. The receptors were gathered from a human donor with non-small cell lung cancer.

The chain joins TRBV13 to TRBJ2-2; maybe TRBD2 (7 bases). Looked up from germline, CDR1 is PRHDT and CDR2 is FYEKMQ (reference sequence). V lost 4 bases, J lost 0 bases, and 12 bases lay in between. CDR3 length equals 16 residues. CDR3 coding DNA: TGTGCCAGCAGCTCCCCGCGGGGGCCGAACACCGGGGAGCTGTTTTTT. Encoded protein: CASSSPRGPNTGELFF.

The chain recombines TRBV7-8 with TRBJ2-2, with D unclear. Germline V gives CDR1 SGHVS, CDR2 FQNEAQ. Trimming removed 1 base at V and 2 bases at J, with 8 bases between. The CDR3 contains 15 residues. The CDR3 region is CASSLVLGNTGELFF. The DNA of the CDR3 is TGTGCCAGCAGCTTAGTATTGGGAAACACCGGGGAGCTGTTTTTT. Drawing the rest from reference TRBV7-8 and TRBJ2-2, the complete variable domain is GAGVSQSPRYKVAKRGQDVALRCDPISGHVSLFWYQQALGQGPEFLTYFQNEAQLDKSGLPSDRFFAERPEGSVSTLKIQRTQQEDSAVYLCASSLVLGNTGELFFGEGSRLTVL.

The V and J genes are TRBV14 and TRBJ2-7; possible D gene TRBD1, 5 bases. With 1 base removed from V and 1 base from J, the gap between germline ends came to 14 bases. The CDR3 length is 16 residues. The V gene's germline CDR1 is SGHDN and CDR2 FVKESK. CDR3 nucleotides: TGTGCCAGCAGCCAAGGGATCACAGGTTTATCCTACGAGCAGTACTTC. This codes for CASSQGITGLSYEQYF.

This clone rates as large. The V gene is TRBV11-2, the J gene TRBJ1-1; no firm D call. The germline V gene has CDR1 SGHAT and CDR2 FQNNGV. The V end lost 4 bases, the J end lost 3 bases, and 6 bases lay between the germline ends. The CDR3 totals 12 residues. The CDR3 loop is CASSSWDTEAFF. The CDR3 coding sequence is TGTGCCAGCAGCTCTTGGGACACTGAAGCTTTCTTT.

In its sample, this clone was seen a few times. The chain is built from TRBV5-6 and TRBJ1-2, with TRBD1 matching over 7 bases. Germline trimming cut 4 bases from V and 7 bases from J; bases unmatched to any gene: 7. Germline V CDR1 and CDR2: SGHDT, YYEEEE. CDR3 length: 13 amino acids. CDR3 sequence: CASSRWTGVGYTF. CDR3 nucleotides: TGTGCCAGCAGCCGTTGGACAGGCGTTGGCTACACCTTC.

The table lists this clone with a count of one. This chain links TRBV19 with TRBJ2-1; 11 bases map to TRBD2. The trim removed 8 bases at V and 5 bases at J, leaving 8 bases unmatched. The CDR3 consists of 15 residues. CDR1 LNHDA and CDR2 SQIVND come from the germline V gene (reference sequence). The CDR3 reads CASANSGLADNEQFF. Written as DNA, the CDR3 is TGTGCCAGTGCGAACTCGGGACTAGCGGACAATGAGCAGTTCTTC. Full variable domain (rest looked up from reference TRBV19 and TRBJ2-1): DGGITQSPKYLFRKEGQNVTLSCEQNLNHDAMYWYRQDPGQGLRLIYYSQIVNDFQKGDIAEGYSVSREKKESFPLTVTSAQKNPTAFYLCASANSGLADNEQFFGPGTRLTVL.

The count of this clone is one. The rearrangement links TRBV6-1 to TRBJ2-5; 10 bases line up with TRBD1. This CDR3 is 15 amino acids long. V shed 4 bases, J shed 4 bases, and the junction held 6 bases outside the gene matches. From germline, CDR1 is MNHNS and CDR2 SASEGT. In nucleotides, the CDR3 is TGTGCCAGCAGTGGGACAGGGGGTAGGGGAGAGACCCAGTACTTC. This gives the protein CASSGTGGRGETQYF.

This clone was seen a single time. The rearrangement uses TRBV10-3 and TRBJ2-2; 12 bases align to TRBD2. Germline V gene lookup returns CDR1 ENHRY and CDR2 SYGVKD. The trim removed 4 bases at V and 3 bases at J, leaving 3 bases unmatched. The CDR3 sequence is 16 residues long. CDR3 in amino acids: CAISGLAGEHTGELFF. The CDR3 DNA reads as TGTGCCATCAGTGGACTAGCGGGGGAACACACCGGGGAGCTGTTTTTT.